A selection of T cell receptor beta chains follows, all from one sample in a study of blood T cell repertoires in COVID-19. The repertoire was sequenced with immunoSEQ multiplex PCR; TCRdb's copy has only in-frame clones and lacks some. The sample has hundreds of thousands of clones, less than 90% seen once. The material sequenced was PBMCs or T cells enriched from blood (not recorded which). These TCRs come from a woman aged 25-40 years who had recovered from COVID-19. The CDR3 runs from the conserved cysteine through the conserved F or W. A D gene is named only where the DNA matches it firmly. Size is stated for part of the rows, as once, few or many counts, or as a class when the clone is expanded.

J: TRBJ2-7; D: TRBD1; size: -; V: TRBV5-1; DNA: TGCGCCAGCAGCTTGGGAGCCGGGACAGGGTCCGAGCAGTACTTC; CDR3: CASSLGAGTGSEQYF
J: TRBJ1-3; D: -; size: -; V: TRBV12-3/TRBV12-4; DNA: TGTGCCAGCAGGAGGGAAGCTGGAAACACCATATATTTT; CDR3: CASRREAGNTIYF
J: TRBJ1-1; D: TRBD1; size: -; V: TRBV6-5; DNA: TGTGCCAGCAGGGAGGGACAGGGTTGGAACACTGAAGCTTTCTTT; CDR3: CASREGQGWNTEAFF
J: TRBJ1-2; D: TRBD1; size: once; V: TRBV29-1; DNA: TGCAGCGGTGAAACAGGGGATGGCTACACCTTC; CDR3: CSGETGDGYTF
J: TRBJ2-3; D: TRBD2; size: -; V: TRBV7-2; DNA: TGTGCCAGCAGCATACGCCGGGGGGGGCCTAGCACAGATACGCAGTATTTT; CDR3: CASSIRRGGPSTDTQYF
J: TRBJ2-1; D: TRBD1; size: -; V: TRBV9; DNA: TGTGCCAGCAGCGCTTTTCTAGGGACAGTAGGCTACAATGAGCAGTTCTTC; CDR3: CASSAFLGTVGYNEQFF
J: TRBJ2-1; D: TRBD1; size: once; V: TRBV5-1; DNA: TGCGCCAGCAGCGAGGGACAGTCTTCTAACAATGAGCAGTTCTTC; CDR3: CASSEGQSSNNEQFF
J: TRBJ2-1; D: TRBD2; size: -; V: TRBV13; DNA: TGTGCCAGCAGCTTAGGCGGGGGGGCTGATGAGCAGTTCTTC; CDR3: CASSLGGGADEQFF
J: TRBJ2-7; D: TRBD2; size: -; V: TRBV28; DNA: TGTGCCAGCAGTTTCGGAGGGACTAGGTACCACGAGCAGTACTTC; CDR3: CASSFGGTRYHEQYF
J: TRBJ1-2; D: -; size: -; V: TRBV14; DNA: TGTGCCAGCAGCCCTACCCAGGGCGAGGGCTACACCTTC; CDR3: CASSPTQGEGYTF
J: TRBJ1-2; D: TRBD1; size: -; V: TRBV7-9; DNA: TGTGCCAGCAGCTTTCTCCAAGGGGACAGGGGCAACTATGGCTACACCTTC; CDR3: CASSFLQGDRGNYGYTF
J: TRBJ1-3; D: -; size: few; V: TRBV5-1; DNA: TGCGCCAGCAGCCCACCTGACAACTCTGGAAACACCATATATTTT; CDR3: CASSPPDNSGNTIYF
J: TRBJ1-2; D: -; size: -; V: TRBV30; DNA: TGTGCCTGGAGTGTAGCCGCCTACAGGGTCCTGGGCGGCTACACCTTC; CDR3: CAWSVAAYRVLGGYTF
J: TRBJ2-7; D: -; size: -; V: TRBV27; DNA: TGTGCCAGCAGTCTACAGGGAAACTCCTACGAGCAGTACTTC; CDR3: CASSLQGNSYEQYF
J: TRBJ2-3; D: -; size: -; V: TRBV19; DNA: TGTGCCAGTAGTGCCCAGGGACTCCGCGGAGATACGCAGTATTTT; CDR3: CASSAQGLRGDTQYF
J: TRBJ2-7; D: -; size: -; V: TRBV24-1; DNA: TGTGCCACCAGTGATTTGGAGGCGGGCGAGCAGTACTTC; CDR3: CATSDLEAGEQYF
J: TRBJ1-1; D: -; size: -; V: TRBV7-9; DNA: TGTGCCAGCAGCTTAGAGTTTCAGGTGAACACTGAAGCTTTCTTT; CDR3: CASSLEFQVNTEAFF
J: TRBJ2-7; D: -; size: -; V: TRBV19; DNA: TGTGCCAGTAGTACAACCCAGGGAGGCTCCAGATCCAGCGAGCAGTACTTC; CDR3: CASSTTQGGSRSSEQYF
J: TRBJ1-6; D: TRBD1; size: -; V: TRBV3-1/TRBV3-2; DNA: TGTGCCAGCAGCCAAGATCCTGGGACAGTGGGGGCCTATTCACCCCTCCACTTT; CDR3: CASSQDPGTVGAYSPLHF
J: TRBJ2-3; D: -; size: -; V: TRBV18; DNA: TGTGCCAGCTCACCCCTATCCCGCACAGATACGCAGTATTTT; CDR3: CASSPLSRTDTQYF
J: TRBJ2-7; D: -; size: -; V: TRBV9; DNA: TGTGCCAGCAGCGTAGATCTGGGCAGGGCCTACGAGCAGTACTTC; CDR3: CASSVDLGRAYEQYF
J: TRBJ1-4; D: TRBD1; size: -; V: TRBV29-1; DNA: TGCAGCGTTGGATCCGGGACAGTACATGAAAAACTGTTTTTT; CDR3: CSVGSGTVHEKLFF
J: TRBJ1-5; D: -; size: -; V: TRBV19; DNA: TGTGCCAGTAGTAACCAGGCCAACAATCAGCCCCAGCATTTT; CDR3: CASSNQANNQPQHF
J: TRBJ2-7; D: -; size: -; V: TRBV10-1; DNA: TGCGCCAGCAGTGAGGTAGTCTCCTACGAGCAGTACTTC; CDR3: CASSEVVSYEQYF
J: TRBJ1-1; D: TRBD1; size: -; V: TRBV2; DNA: TGTGCCAGCAGCGCGGTGACAGGGGGCACTGAAGCTTTCTTT; CDR3: CASSAVTGGTEAFF
J: TRBJ1-5; D: -; size: -; V: TRBV2; DNA: TGTGCCAGCAATCCGACAGGTAGCAATCAGCCCCAGCATTTT; CDR3: CASNPTGSNQPQHF
J: TRBJ1-1; D: -; size: -; V: TRBV6-2/TRBV6-3; DNA: TGTGCCAGCAGTCACGGGAGAGAAGCTTTCTTT; CDR3: CASSHGREAFF
J: TRBJ2-7; D: -; size: -; V: TRBV7-9; DNA: TGTGCCAGCAGCTTAGTTCTATCAGGGGCGCGGAACGAGCAGTACTTC; CDR3: CASSLVLSGARNEQYF
J: TRBJ2-7; D: TRBD1; size: -; V: TRBV14; DNA: TGTGCCAGCAGCCCAGGGGCCCGGACAGGAACCTACGAGCAGTACTTC; CDR3: CASSPGARTGTYEQYF
J: TRBJ1-6; D: -; size: -; V: TRBV3-1/TRBV3-2; DNA: TGTGCCAGCAGCCAAGAGCCGACGGGAAGTTCACCCCTCCACTTT; CDR3: CASSQEPTGSSPLHF
J: TRBJ2-1; D: TRBD2; size: -; V: TRBV3-1/TRBV3-2; DNA: TGTGCCAGCAGCCCTTGGGGAGCGGGGGTGACTAATGAGCAGTTCTTC; CDR3: CASSPWGAGVTNEQFF
J: TRBJ1-4; D: -; size: -; V: TRBV25-1; DNA: TGTGCCAGCAGTGAAGATAGGCAGGGAAGTGAAAAACTGTTTTTT; CDR3: CASSEDRQGSEKLFF
J: TRBJ1-1; D: -; size: -; V: TRBV7-8; DNA: TGTGCCAGCAGCTTAGGGGGGCCGGGAATGAACACTGAAGCTTTCTTT; CDR3: CASSLGGPGMNTEAFF
J: TRBJ2-1; D: TRBD2; size: -; V: TRBV7-8; DNA: TGTGCCAGCAGCGCATCGCGGCGGGGGGCCTACAATGAGCAGTTCTTC; CDR3: CASSASRRGAYNEQFF
J: TRBJ2-6; D: TRBD1; size: -; V: TRBV7-9; DNA: TGTGCCAGCAGCTTAGCCCAGGGGGCGTCTGGGGCCAACGTCCTGACTTTC; CDR3: CASSLAQGASGANVLTF
J: TRBJ1-1; D: TRBD1; size: -; V: TRBV2; DNA: TGTGCCAGCAGGCCAGGACAGGGGATGAACACTGAAGCTTTCTTT; CDR3: CASRPGQGMNTEAFF
J: TRBJ1-1; D: TRBD1; size: -; V: TRBV28; DNA: TGTGCCAGCACCGGGCAGGGGGAGACTGAAGCTTTCTTT; CDR3: CASTGQGETEAFF
J: TRBJ1-3; D: -; size: -; V: TRBV7-2; DNA: TGTGCCAGCAGCTTTGGGGGGTCTAGTGGAAACACCATATATTTT; CDR3: CASSFGGSSGNTIYF
J: TRBJ1-1; D: TRBD1; size: once; V: TRBV5-6; DNA: TGTGCCAGCAGCTCGACCGGGACAGGGAACACTGAAGCTTTCTTT; CDR3: CASSSTGTGNTEAFF
J: TRBJ1-2; D: TRBD1; size: -; V: TRBV28; DNA: TGTGCCAGCAGTTTGGGGACAGGGGGGTTCGGCTACACCTTC; CDR3: CASSLGTGGFGYTF
J: TRBJ1-1; D: TRBD1; size: -; V: TRBV19; DNA: TGTGCCAGTAGTACCTCAGGGGGAGAAGCTTTCTTT; CDR3: CASSTSGGEAFF
J: TRBJ2-3; D: TRBD2; size: -; V: TRBV4-1; DNA: TGCGCCAGCAGCCTAATTAGCGGGAGTGGTGGTACGCAGTATTTT; CDR3: CASSLISGSGGTQYF
J: TRBJ1-1; D: -; size: few; V: TRBV11-2; DNA: TGTGCCAGCAGCTTAGACATGAACACTGAAGCTTTCTTT; CDR3: CASSLDMNTEAFF
J: TRBJ2-2; D: -; size: -; V: TRBV28; DNA: TGTGCCAGCAGTGAGACAAGAGACACCGGGGAGCTGTTTTTT; CDR3: CASSETRDTGELFF
J: TRBJ2-5; D: TRBD2; size: -; V: TRBV27; DNA: TGTGCCAGCAGTTATACGGGAGGGCCGGGAGAGACCCAGTACTTC; CDR3: CASSYTGGPGETQYF
J: TRBJ1-4; D: TRBD1; size: -; V: TRBV5-6; DNA: TGTGCCAGCAGCTTTAAAAGGACCGGGACAGGGAATAATGAAAAACTGTTTTTT; CDR3: CASSFKRTGTGNNEKLFF
J: TRBJ1-2; D: TRBD1; size: few; V: TRBV30; DNA: TGTGCCTGGAGCCAACGGACAGGCTATGGCTACACCTTC; CDR3: CAWSQRTGYGYTF
J: TRBJ2-1; D: TRBD2; size: few; V: TRBV11-2; DNA: TGTGCCAGCAGCGCTGATGAGCGGGGGGGTGACAATGAGCAGTTCTTC; CDR3: CASSADERGGDNEQFF
J: TRBJ2-1; D: TRBD2; size: -; V: TRBV5-8; DNA: TGTGCCAGCAGCTTCGACCTAGCGGGGTACAATGAGCAGTTCTTC; CDR3: CASSFDLAGYNEQFF
J: TRBJ1-5; D: -; size: -; V: TRBV28; DNA: TGTGCCAGTCGTGTCTGGGGGACTAATCAGCCCCAGCATTTT; CDR3: CASRVWGTNQPQHF
J: TRBJ1-2; D: TRBD1; size: once; V: TRBV12-3/TRBV12-4; DNA: TGTGCCAGCAGTACATACGGTCTGGGGACAGGGGGCTTC; CDR3: CASSTYGLGTGGF